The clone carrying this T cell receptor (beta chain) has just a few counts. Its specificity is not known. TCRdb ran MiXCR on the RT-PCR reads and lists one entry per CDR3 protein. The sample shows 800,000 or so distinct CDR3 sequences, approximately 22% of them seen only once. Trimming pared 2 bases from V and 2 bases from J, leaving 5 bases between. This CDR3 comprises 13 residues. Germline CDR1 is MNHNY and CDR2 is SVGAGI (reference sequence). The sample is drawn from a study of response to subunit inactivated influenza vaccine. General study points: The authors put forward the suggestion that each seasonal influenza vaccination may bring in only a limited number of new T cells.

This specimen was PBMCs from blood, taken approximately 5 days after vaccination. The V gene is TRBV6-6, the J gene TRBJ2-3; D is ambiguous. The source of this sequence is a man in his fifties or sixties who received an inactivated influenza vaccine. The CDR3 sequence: CASSYATTDTQYF. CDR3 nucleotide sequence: TGTGCCAGCAGTTACGCAACCACAGATACGCAGTATTTT.